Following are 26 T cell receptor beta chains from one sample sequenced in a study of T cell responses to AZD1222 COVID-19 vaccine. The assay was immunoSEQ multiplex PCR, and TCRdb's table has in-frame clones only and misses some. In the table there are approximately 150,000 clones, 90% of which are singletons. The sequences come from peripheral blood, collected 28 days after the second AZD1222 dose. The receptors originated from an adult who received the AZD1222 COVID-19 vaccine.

The CDR3 spells CASSETLAVLSGANVLTF. Written as DNA, the CDR3 is TGTGCCAGCAGTGAAACACTAGCGGTCCTTTCTGGGGCCAACGTCCTGACTTTC. The chain uses TRBV6-1 and TRBJ2-6; TRBD2 matches 8 bases. CDR1 and CDR2 from the germline V gene are MNHNS and SASEGT. The CDR3 extends over 18 amino acids. V shed 2 bases, J shed 1 base, and the junction held 7 bases outside the gene matches.

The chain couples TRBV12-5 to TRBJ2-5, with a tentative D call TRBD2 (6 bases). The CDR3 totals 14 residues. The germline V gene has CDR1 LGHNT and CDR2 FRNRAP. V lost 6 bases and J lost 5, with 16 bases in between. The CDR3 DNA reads TGTGCTAGTGGCTCGGGAGAAGTGGGGGAGACCCAGTACTTC. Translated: CASGSGEVGETQYF. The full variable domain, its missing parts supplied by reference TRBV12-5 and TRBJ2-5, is DARVTQTPRHKVTEMGQEVTMRCQPILGHNTVFWYRQTMMQGLELLAYFRNRAPLDDSGMPKDRFSAEMPDATLATLKIQPSEPRDSAVYFCASGSGEVGETQYFGPGTRLLVL.

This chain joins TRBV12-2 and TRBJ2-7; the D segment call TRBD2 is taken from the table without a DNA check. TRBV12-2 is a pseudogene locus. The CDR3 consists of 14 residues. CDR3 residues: CASRSSLSEGEQYF. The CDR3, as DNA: TGTGCAAGTCGCTCGTCGCTCTCGGAGGGGGAGCAGTACTTC.

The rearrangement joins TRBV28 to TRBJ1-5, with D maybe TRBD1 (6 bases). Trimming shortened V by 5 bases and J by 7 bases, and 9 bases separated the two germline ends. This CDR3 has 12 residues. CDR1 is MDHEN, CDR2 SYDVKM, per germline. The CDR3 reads CASSTGYQPQHF. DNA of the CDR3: TGTGCCAGCAGTACAGGGTACCAGCCCCAGCATTTT.

The DNA of the CDR3 is TGTGCCATCAGCCGGACAGGGGACGAACCCTCCTACGAGCAGTACTTC. This codes for CAISRTGDEPSYEQYF. The J gene is TRBJ2-7, the V gene TRBV10-3, with 9 bases fitting TRBD1. Germline V gene data show CDR1 as ENHRY and CDR2 as SYGVKD. Germline trimming cut 6 bases from V and 0 bases from J; bases unmatched to any gene: 9. The CDR3 length is 16 residues.

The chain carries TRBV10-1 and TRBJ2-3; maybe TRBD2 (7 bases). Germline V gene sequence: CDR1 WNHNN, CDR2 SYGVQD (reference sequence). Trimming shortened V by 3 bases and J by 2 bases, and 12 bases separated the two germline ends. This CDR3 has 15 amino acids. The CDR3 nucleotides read TGCGCCAGCAGTGATGGCGGGGGCATCACAGATACGCAGTATTTT. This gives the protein CASSDGGGITDTQYF.

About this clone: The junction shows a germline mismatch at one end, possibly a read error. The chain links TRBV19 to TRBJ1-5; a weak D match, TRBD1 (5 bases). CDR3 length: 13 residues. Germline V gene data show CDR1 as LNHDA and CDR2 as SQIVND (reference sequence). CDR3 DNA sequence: TGTGCCAGCCGAGGGGTCAGCAGTCAGCCCCAGCATTTT. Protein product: CASRGVSSQPQHF.

The DNA of the CDR3 is TGTGCCAGCAGTACGGGAGGGTCTGTTGAAAAACTGTTTTTT. Its protein product is CASSTGGSVEKLFF. The chain uses TRBV6-5 and TRBJ1-4; D not resolved. This CDR3 is built from 14 residues. Trimming shortened V by 5 bases and J by 7 bases, and 14 bases separated the two germline ends. The germline V gene encodes CDR1 MNHEY and CDR2 SVGAGI.

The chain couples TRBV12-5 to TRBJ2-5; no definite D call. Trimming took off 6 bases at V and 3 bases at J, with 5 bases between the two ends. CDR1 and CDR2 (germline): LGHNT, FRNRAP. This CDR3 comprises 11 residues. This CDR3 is CASGFEETQYF. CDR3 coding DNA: TGTGCTAGTGGCTTCGAAGAGACCCAGTACTTC.

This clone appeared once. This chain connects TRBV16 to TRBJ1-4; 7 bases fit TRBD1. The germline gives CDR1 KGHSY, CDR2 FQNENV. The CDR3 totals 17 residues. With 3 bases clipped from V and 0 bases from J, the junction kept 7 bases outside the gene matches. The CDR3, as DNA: TGTGCCAGCAGCCACCCAGGACAGGAACCAACTAATGAAAAACTGTTTTTT. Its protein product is CASSHPGQEPTNEKLFF.

Written as DNA, the CDR3 is TGTGCCAGCAGCCCGGGTAGCAATCAGCCCCAGCATTTT. Protein sequence: CASSPGSNQPQHF. J is TRBJ1-5 and V is TRBV3-1 (or the pseudogene TRBV3-2); D unresolved. Trimming took 4 bases from V and 0 from J, leaving 4 bases between them. CDR3 size: 13 residues. The V gene's germline CDR1 is LGHDT and CDR2 YNNKEL (reference sequence).

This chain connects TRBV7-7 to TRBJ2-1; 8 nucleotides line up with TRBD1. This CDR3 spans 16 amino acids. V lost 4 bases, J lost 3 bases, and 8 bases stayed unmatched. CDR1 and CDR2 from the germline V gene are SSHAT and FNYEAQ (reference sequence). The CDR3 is CASSSSGGSDYNEQFF. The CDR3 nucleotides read TGTGCCAGCAGCTCTTCAGGGGGCTCTGACTACAATGAGCAGTTCTTC.

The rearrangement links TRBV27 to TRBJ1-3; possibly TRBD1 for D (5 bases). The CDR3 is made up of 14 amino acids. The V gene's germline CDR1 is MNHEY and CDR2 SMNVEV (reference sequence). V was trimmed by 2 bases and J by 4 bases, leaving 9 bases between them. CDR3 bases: TGTGCCAGCAGTTTACAGGGTGCAGGAAACACCATATATTTT. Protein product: CASSLQGAGNTIYF.

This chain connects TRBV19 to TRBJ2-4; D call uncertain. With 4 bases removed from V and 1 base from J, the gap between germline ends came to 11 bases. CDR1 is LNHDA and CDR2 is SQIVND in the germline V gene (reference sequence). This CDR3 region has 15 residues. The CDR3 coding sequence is TGTGCCAGTAGTAATTTAAGGATGGCCAAAAACATTCAGTACTTC. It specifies CASSNLRMAKNIQYF.

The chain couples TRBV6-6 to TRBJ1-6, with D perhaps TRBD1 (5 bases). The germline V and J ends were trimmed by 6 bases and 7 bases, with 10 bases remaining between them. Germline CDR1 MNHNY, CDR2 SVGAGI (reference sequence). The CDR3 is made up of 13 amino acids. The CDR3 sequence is CASRGEGNSPLHF. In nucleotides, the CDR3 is TGTGCCAGCAGAGGGGAAGGGAATTCACCCCTCCACTTT.

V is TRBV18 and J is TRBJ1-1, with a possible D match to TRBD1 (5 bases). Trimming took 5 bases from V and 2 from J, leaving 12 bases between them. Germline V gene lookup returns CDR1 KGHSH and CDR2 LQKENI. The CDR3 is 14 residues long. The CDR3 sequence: CASSNGQGNTEAFF. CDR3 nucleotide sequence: TGTGCCAGCTCAAACGGGCAGGGCAACACTGAAGCTTTCTTT. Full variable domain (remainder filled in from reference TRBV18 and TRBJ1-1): NAGVMQNPRHLVRRRGQEARLRCSPMKGHSHVYWYRQLPEEGLKFMVYLQKENIIDESGMPKERFSAEFPKEGPSILRIQQVVRGDSAAYFCASSNGQGNTEAFFGQGTRLTVV.

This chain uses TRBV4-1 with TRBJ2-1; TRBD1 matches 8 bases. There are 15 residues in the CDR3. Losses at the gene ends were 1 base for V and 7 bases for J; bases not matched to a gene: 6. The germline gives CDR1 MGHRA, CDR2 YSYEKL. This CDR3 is CASSQAGTGRNEQFF. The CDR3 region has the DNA TGCGCCAGCAGCCAAGCCGGGACAGGTCGTAATGAGCAGTTCTTC.

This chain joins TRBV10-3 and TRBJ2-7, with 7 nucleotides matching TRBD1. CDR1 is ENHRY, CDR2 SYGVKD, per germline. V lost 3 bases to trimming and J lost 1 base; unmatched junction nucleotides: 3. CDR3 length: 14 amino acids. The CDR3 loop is CAISDPGQSYEQYF. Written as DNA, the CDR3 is TGTGCCATCAGTGACCCGGGACAGTCCTACGAGCAGTACTTC.

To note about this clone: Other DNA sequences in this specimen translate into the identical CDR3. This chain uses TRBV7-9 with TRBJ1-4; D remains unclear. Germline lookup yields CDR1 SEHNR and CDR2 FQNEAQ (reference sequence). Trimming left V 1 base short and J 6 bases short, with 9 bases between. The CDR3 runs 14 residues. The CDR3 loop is CASSLGGIDEKLFF. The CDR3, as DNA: TGTGCCAGCAGCTTAGGCGGTATCGATGAAAAACTGTTTTTT. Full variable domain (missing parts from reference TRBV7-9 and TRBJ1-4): DTGVSQNPRHKITKRGQNVTFRCDPISEHNRLYWYRQTLGQGPEFLTYFQNEAQLEKSRLLSDRFSAERPKGSFSTLEIQRTEQGDSAMYLCASSLGGIDEKLFFGSGTQLSVL.

The CDR3 region is CASSLIGPTGDTQYF. CDR3 nucleotide sequence: TGTGCCAGCAGTTTAATAGGCCCCACCGGAGATACGCAGTATTTT. This chain uses TRBV7-2 with TRBJ2-3; D call uncertain. Trimming shortened V by 6 bases and J by 5 bases, and 18 bases separated the two germline ends. CDR3 length equals 15 residues. In germline, CDR1 is SGHTA, CDR2 FQGNSA.

CDR3 sequence reads: CASSMTDNQPQHF. CDR3 in DNA: TGTGCCAGTAGTATGACAGACAATCAGCCCCAGCATTTT. V usage is TRBV19 and J usage is TRBJ1-5; maybe TRBD1 (5 bases). The CDR3 is 13 amino acids. V was shortened by 3 bases and J by 3 bases, with 6 bases between the two germline ends. Germline V gene data show CDR1 as LNHDA and CDR2 as SQIVND (reference sequence).

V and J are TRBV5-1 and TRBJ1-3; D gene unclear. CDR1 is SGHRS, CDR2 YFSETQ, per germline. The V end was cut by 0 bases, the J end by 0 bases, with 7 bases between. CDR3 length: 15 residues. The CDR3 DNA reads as TGCGCCAGCAGCTTGGGAGCGGACTCTGGAAACACCATATATTTT. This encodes CASSLGADSGNTIYF.

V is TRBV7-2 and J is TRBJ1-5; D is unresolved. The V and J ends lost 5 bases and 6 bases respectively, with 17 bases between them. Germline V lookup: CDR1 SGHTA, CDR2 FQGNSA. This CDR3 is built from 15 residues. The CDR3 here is CASSIRSGEGQPQHF. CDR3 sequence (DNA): TGTGCCAGCAGCATTAGAAGCGGGGAAGGTCAGCCCCAGCATTTT. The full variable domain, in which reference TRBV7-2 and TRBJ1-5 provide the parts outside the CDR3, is GAGVSQSPSNKVTEKGKDVELRCDPISGHTALYWYRQSLGQGLEFLIYFQGNSAPDKSGLPSDRFSAERTGGSVSTLTIQRTQQEDSAVYLCASSIRSGEGQPQHFGDGTRLSIL.

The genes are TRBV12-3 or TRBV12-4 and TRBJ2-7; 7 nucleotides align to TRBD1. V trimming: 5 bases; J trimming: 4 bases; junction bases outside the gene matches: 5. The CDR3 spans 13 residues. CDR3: CASSQQGLYEQYF. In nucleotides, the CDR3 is TGTGCCAGCAGTCAACAGGGGCTGTACGAGCAGTACTTC.

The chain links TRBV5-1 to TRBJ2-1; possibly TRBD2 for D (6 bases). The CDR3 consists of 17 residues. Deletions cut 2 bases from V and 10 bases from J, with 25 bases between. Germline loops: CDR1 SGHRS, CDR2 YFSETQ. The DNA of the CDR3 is TGCGCCAGCAGCTTTTCCCCACCGGGACGCGGAGGGAACGAGCAGTTCTTC. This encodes CASSFSPPGRGGNEQFF.

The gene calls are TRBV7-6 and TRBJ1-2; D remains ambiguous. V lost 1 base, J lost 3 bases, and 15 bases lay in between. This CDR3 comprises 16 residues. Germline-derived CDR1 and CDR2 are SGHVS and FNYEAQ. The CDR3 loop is CASSLVRGKYDYGYTF. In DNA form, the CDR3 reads TGTGCCAGCAGCTTAGTGCGGGGTAAATATGACTATGGCTACACCTTC.